Following are 31 T cell receptor beta chains from one sample sequenced in a study of blood T cells in healthy people across ages. Sample-barcoded 5' priming and a J-beta primer mix drove a second PCR of 7 to 11 cycles. TCRdb fed the 5' RACE reads into MiXCR, producing one record per CDR3 protein. The sample consists of about 1.7 million distinct CDR3 sequences, approximately 28% of them appearing once. Sequencing was done on a sample of blood. These TCRs come from a woman aged 25 to 39 in good health.

This clonotype was found a few times. The V call is TRBV7-2, the J call TRBJ2-5; 7 bases are a match to TRBD1. V lost 1 base to trimming and J lost 6 bases; unmatched junction nucleotides: 8. The CDR3 is made up of 15 amino acids. The germline CDR1 and CDR2 sequences are SGHTA and FQGNSA. DNA for the CDR3: TGTGCCAGCAGCTTAGGAGGGGGCAGGACGAAGACCCAGTACTTC. This codes for CASSLGGGRTKTQYF.

The gene calls are TRBV10-3 and TRBJ2-3; D is possibly TRBD2 (5 bases). Trimming removed 2 bases at V and 0 bases at J, with 9 bases between. Germline CDR1 and CDR2: ENHRY and SYGVKD. This CDR3 has 15 amino acids. CDR3 sequence reads: CAISEPRTSTDTQYF. CDR3 DNA: TGTGCCATCAGTGAGCCGAGGACTAGCACAGATACGCAGTATTTT.

The chain links TRBV6-5 to TRBJ1-5; D not resolved. Germline CDR1 reads MNHEY; CDR2 reads SVGAGI. The CDR3 covers 15 residues. The germline V and J ends were trimmed by 6 bases and 0 bases, with 12 bases remaining between them. CDR3 in amino acids: CASSPGRNSNQPQHF. The CDR3 region has the DNA TGTGCCAGCAGCCCTGGACGGAATAGCAATCAGCCCCAGCATTTT.

This clonotype was counted a few times. The DNA for the CDR3 is TGCGCCAGCAGCTGGGGGACAGGGCGGGAGACCCAGTACTTC. Translating it yields CASSWGTGRETQYF. V and J are TRBV5-1 and TRBJ2-5; TRBD1 aligns across 9 bases. Per the germline V gene, CDR1 is SGHRS and CDR2 is YFSETQ. The CDR3 is made up of 14 amino acids. V gave up 3 bases and J gave up 5 bases; unmatched junction bases: 5.

This chain connects TRBV5-1 to TRBJ2-7; the D is unclear. V lost 6 bases and J lost 1, with 11 bases in between. Germline lookup yields CDR1 SGHRS and CDR2 YFSETQ. The CDR3 runs to 13 residues. The CDR3 spells CASNRPGSYEQYF. In DNA form, the CDR3 reads TGCGCCAGCAACCGACCTGGGTCCTACGAGCAGTACTTC.

V and J are TRBV29-1 and TRBJ2-7; D gene unclear. Germline V gene lookup returns CDR1 SQVTM and CDR2 ANQGSEA. Trimming removed 4 bases at V and 2 bases at J, with 12 bases between. The CDR3 is made up of 13 amino acids. The CDR3 sequence: CSVVAIQAYEQYF. In DNA, the CDR3 is TGCAGCGTTGTGGCCATCCAAGCCTACGAGCAGTACTTC.

A note on this clonotype: A much bigger clone sits one base away, suggesting this may be a read error. The chain couples TRBV29-1 to TRBJ2-5; D may match TRBD1 or TRBD2 (5 bases each). The CDR3 length is 13 residues. CDR1 is SQVTM, CDR2 ANQGSEA, per germline. Trimming took 8 bases from V and 5 from J, leaving 18 bases between them. CDR3 nucleotides: TGCAGCTCTGGGGGACGGATGCATGAGACCCAGTACTTC. As protein: CSSGGRMHETQYF.

This clonotype turned up a few times. This chain connects TRBV7-2 to TRBJ1-2; no definite D call. Trimming left V 5 bases short and J 5 bases short, with 18 bases between. Per the germline V gene, CDR1 is SGHTA and CDR2 is FQGNSA. This CDR3 comprises 15 residues. This CDR3 is CASSIGSSGRYGYTF. The CDR3 region has the DNA TGTGCCAGCAGCATAGGTAGTTCGGGCCGGTATGGCTACACCTTC.

The chain is built from TRBV29-1 and TRBJ1-2; D remains ambiguous. Germline V lookup: CDR1 SQVTM, CDR2 ANQGSEA. The CDR3 runs to 10 residues. Trimming removed 7 bases at V and 1 base at J, with 4 bases between. DNA of the CDR3: TGCAGCGCGGGTAACTATGGCTACACCTTC. Protein product: CSAGNYGYTF.

This clonotype was counted between two and nine times. J is TRBJ2-3 and V is TRBV6-6; 10 bases line up with TRBD2. This CDR3 region has 17 residues. The J segment lost 2 bases and the V segment lost 5 bases, leaving 10 bases of the junction unmatched. Germline assignment: CDR1 MNHNY and CDR2 SVGAGI (reference sequence). The CDR3 nucleotides read TGTGCCAGCAGTAAATCTCTAGCGGGGGTCTACACAGATACGCAGTATTTT. It yields the protein CASSKSLAGVYTDTQYF.

The V call is TRBV11-2, the J call TRBJ1-5; a weak D match, TRBD1 (6 bases). The germline gives CDR1 SGHAT, CDR2 FQNNGV. There are 15 residues in the CDR3. Trimming removed 5 bases at V and 6 bases at J, with 17 bases between. The CDR3 DNA reads as TGTGCCAGCAGCGCACCGGAGGAAGGGGGTCAGCCCCAGCATTTT. Translation gives CASSAPEEGGQPQHF.

This clonotype has ten or more counts. The chain combines TRBV20-1 with TRBJ2-7, with D hard to call. There are 11 residues in the CDR3. Between the trimmed V and J ends, which lost 6 bases and 6 bases, there was a span of 12 bases. Germline loops: CDR1 DFQATT, CDR2 SNEGSKA (reference sequence). CDR3 coding DNA: TGCAGTGCCTCGCCCCTGGTCGAGCAGTACTTC. Translated, it gives CSASPLVEQYF.

This clonotype has more than one count but fewer than ten. This rearrangement joins TRBV5-5 to TRBJ1-6; D is unclear. Per the germline V gene, CDR1 is SGHKS and CDR2 is YYEKEE (reference sequence). V lost 4 bases and J lost 5, with 13 bases in between. The CDR3 sequence is 15 residues long. The CDR3: CASSPSWTDNSPLHF. The CDR3, as DNA: TGTGCCAGCAGCCCGTCATGGACGGATAATTCACCCCTCCACTTT. Drawing the rest from reference TRBV5-5 and TRBJ1-6, the complete variable domain is DAGVTQSPTHLIKTRGQQVTLRCSPISGHKSVSWYQQVLGQGPQFIFQYYEKEERGRGNFPDRFSARQFPNYSSELNVNALLLGDSALYLCASSPSWTDNSPLHFGNGTRLTVT.

This chain connects TRBV7-8 to TRBJ1-1; the D gene is possibly TRBD1 (5 bases). The CDR3 is 14 amino acids. V lost 3 bases and J lost 13, with 21 bases in between. Germline-derived CDR1 and CDR2 are SGHVS and FQNEAQ. CDR3 sequence (DNA): TGTGCCAGCAGCTTCCGTACCGACGGCAGGGTCGATTTCTTT. Its protein product is CASSFRTDGRVDFF.

The chain's CDR3 is CSTTLGNEQFF. The CDR3 nucleotides read TGCAGTACTACCCTAGGGAATGAGCAGTTCTTC. V is TRBV20-1 and J is TRBJ2-1; D unclear. Germline loops: CDR1 DFQATT, CDR2 SNEGSKA (reference sequence). The V end lost 8 bases, the J end lost 7 bases, and 12 bases lay between the germline ends. This CDR3 has 11 residues.

This clonotype showed up many times. The chain joins TRBV6-6 to TRBJ2-5; no firm D call. The V gene's germline CDR1 is MNHNY and CDR2 SVGAGI (reference sequence). The CDR3 totals 11 residues. The V gene lost 8 bases and the J gene lost 0 bases, with 4 bases spanning the gap. The DNA for the CDR3 is TGTGCCAGCCAAAACCAAGAGACCCAGTACTTC. This gives the protein CASQNQETQYF.

A remark on this clonotype: At one end the junction does not follow the germline gene, possibly because of a read error. The V and J genes are TRBV7-6 and TRBJ2-3, with 7 nucleotides matching TRBD2. The CDR3 covers 14 residues. Germline CDR1 is SGHVS and CDR2 is FNYEAQ. DNA for the CDR3: TGTGCCAGCGGCTTAGCGGGCGGCACAGATGCGCAGTATTTT. Protein sequence: CASGLAGGTDAQYF. The full variable domain, completed using reference TRBV7-6 and TRBJ2-3, is GAGVSQSPRYKVTKRGQDVALRCDPISGHVSLYWYRQALGQGPEFLTYFNYEAQQDKSGLPNDRFSAERPEGSISTLTIQRTEQRDSAMYRCASGLAGGTDAQYFGPGTRLTVL.

This chain joins TRBV7-2 and TRBJ2-1; tentative D call: TRBD2 (6 bases). V dropped 3 bases and J dropped 6 bases, with 12 bases sitting between them. This CDR3 contains 14 residues. In germline, CDR1 is SGHTA, CDR2 FQGNSA. Here the CDR3 DNA reads TGTGCCAGCAGCTTGGTTAGCGGCCCCAATGAGCAGTTCTTC. It yields the protein CASSLVSGPNEQFF.

About this clonotype itself: A single base separates this from a much larger clone, so it may be a read error. V is TRBV7-9 and J is TRBJ2-5; D not resolved. The CDR3 spans 13 residues. In germline, CDR1 is SEHNR, CDR2 FQNEAQ (reference sequence). V gave up 5 bases and J gave up 1 base, with 8 bases separating them. The CDR3 DNA follows: TGTGCCAGCAGCCCCCAGGCCCAAGAGACCCAGTACTTC. Its protein product is CASSPQAQETQYF. The full variable domain, its missing parts supplied by reference TRBV7-9 and TRBJ2-5, is DTGVSQNPRHKITKRGQNVTFRCDPISEHNRLYWYRQTLGQGPEFLTYFQNEAQLEKSRLLSDRFSAERPKGSFSTLEIQRTEQGDSAMYLCASSPQAQETQYFGPGTRLLVL.

A few counts support this clonotype. CDR3 region: CASSSLAGAWDTQYF. The CDR3 nucleotides read TGTGCCAGCAGCTCCCTCGCGGGAGCTTGGGATACGCAGTATTTT. The chain has TRBV5-6 and TRBJ2-3; TRBD2 agrees at 7 bases. Germline values: CDR1 SGHDT, CDR2 YYEEEE. This CDR3 contains 15 residues. V lost 3 bases, J lost 6 bases, and 10 bases stayed unmatched.

This clonotype was seen more than once but under ten times. The V call is TRBV7-2, the J call TRBJ2-1; D not resolved. V was clipped by 2 bases and J by 8 bases, with 19 bases between them. This CDR3 has 16 residues. The germline gives CDR1 SGHTA, CDR2 FQGNSA. The CDR3 DNA reads TGTGCCAGCAGCTTAAACGGCGTGGTCGGTGGCTATGAGCAGTTCTTC. Its protein product is CASSLNGVVGGYEQFF.

This clonotype was observed a handful of times. The rearrangement uses TRBV6-1 and TRBJ1-5; D ambiguous. Per germline, CDR1 MNHNS and CDR2 SASEGT. The V end lost 4 bases, the J end lost 1 base, and 17 bases lay between the germline ends. CDR3 length: 17 amino acids. The CDR3, as DNA: TGTGCCAGCAGTGGCGGACTCCTAGGGAGCAGCAATCAGCCCCAGCATTTT. It translates to CASSGGLLGSSNQPQHF.

The chain employs TRBV12-5 and TRBJ1-5, with 7 bases matching TRBD1. V lost 4 bases and J lost 6; bases outside the gene matches: 6. This CDR3 region has 14 residues. Germline CDR1 is LGHNT and CDR2 is FRNRAP. DNA for the CDR3: TGTGCTAGTGGTTCCGGACAGGTCGCTCAGCCCCAGCATTTT. Protein product: CASGSGQVAQPQHF.

The chain carries TRBV24-1 and TRBJ2-1, with 10 bases lining up with TRBD1. This CDR3 comprises 17 residues. The germline CDR1 and CDR2 sequences are KGHDR and SFDVKD. The V segment lost 4 bases and the J segment 4 bases; nucleotides outside the gene matches: 9. The CDR3 loop is CATSDATGTGVYNEQFF. The DNA for the CDR3 is TGTGCCACCAGTGACGCGACCGGGACAGGGGTTTACAATGAGCAGTTCTTC.

This clonotype was picked up a small number of times. One junction end does not reproduce the germline sequence, and a read error may be involved. This chain joins TRBV20-1 and TRBJ2-5; 7 bases line up with TRBD2. The DNA end lines up better with TRBJ2-7; the J call may be wrong. Germline V gene data show CDR1 as DFQATT and CDR2 as SNEGSKA (reference sequence). CDR3 length equals 11 residues. The CDR3 protein is CGASGRDEQYF. The CDR3 region has the DNA TGCGGTGCTAGCGGCAGGGACGAGCAGTACTTC.

This clonotype turned up a few times. The genes are TRBV6-2 or TRBV6-3 and TRBJ2-1; D may be TRBD1 (5 bases). The germline V gene encodes CDR1 MNHEY and CDR2 SVGEGT. The CDR3 is 14 amino acids. Trimming shortened V by 8 bases and J by 6 bases, and 17 bases separated the two germline ends. The CDR3 spells CASAEWGTGNEQFF. Here the CDR3 DNA reads TGTGCCAGCGCCGAGTGGGGTACAGGCAATGAGCAGTTCTTC.

The chain employs TRBV12-3 or TRBV12-4 and TRBJ2-2, with D perhaps matching TRBD1 or TRBD2 (7 bases each). The V gene lost 7 bases and the J gene lost 7 bases, with 22 bases spanning the gap. The length of the CDR3 is 16 residues. CDR3 region: CASTPREGAVIGELFF. In nucleotides, the CDR3 is TGTGCCAGCACCCCCAGGGAGGGGGCGGTTATCGGGGAGCTGTTTTTT.

This clonotype was seen a handful of times. V usage is TRBV7-2 and J usage is TRBJ2-5; D is perhaps TRBD1 or TRBD2 (5 bases each). The J call is doubtful: the DNA matches TRBJ2-7 better. Germline loops: CDR1 SGHTA, CDR2 FQGNSA. The CDR3 runs 14 residues. CDR3 residues: CASSLDGTRGEQYF. CDR3 nucleotides: TGTGCCAGCAGCTTAGACGGGACCCGGGGCGAGCAGTACTTC.

V is TRBV27 and J is TRBJ2-3; 9 bases align to TRBD2. V shed 4 bases and J 1 base; nucleotides not matched to a gene: 6. This CDR3 has 16 amino acids. Germline loops: CDR1 MNHEY, CDR2 SMNVEV (reference sequence). The CDR3 nucleotides read TGTGCCAGCAGTTCGCAGACTAGCGGTCGCACAGATACGCAGTATTTT. Protein: CASSSQTSGRTDTQYF.

This clonotype came up many times. The rearrangement uses TRBV5-1 and TRBJ2-1; tentatively, D is TRBD1 or TRBD2 (6 bases each). CDR3 size: 15 residues. Germline lookup yields CDR1 SGHRS and CDR2 YFSETQ. Deletions cut 3 bases from V and 6 bases from J, with 16 bases between. For the CDR3, the DNA is TGCGCCAGCAGCTCCCTTCCCGGGGGCTCCAATGAGCAGTTCTTC. It specifies CASSSLPGGSNEQFF.

Worth noting for this clonotype: The junction shows a germline mismatch at one end, possibly a read error. The chain carries TRBV12-3 or TRBV12-4 and TRBJ2-3, with 7 bases that match TRBD1. The CDR3 totals 15 residues. CDR3 amino acids: CATTTATGSTDAQYF. The DNA of the CDR3 is TGTGCCACCACAACAGCGACAGGGAGCACAGATGCGCAGTATTTT.